These 6 T cell receptor beta chains originate from one sample sequenced in a study of tumor and adjacent non-tumor tissue in lung cancer. RNA was extracted from bulk tissue without any cell sorting. TCRbeta libraries were built with three rounds of nested PCR, modified from ARM-PCR. TCRdb independently ran MiXCR on the multiplex PCR reads; one entry per CDR3 protein. The table has roughly 140,000 distinct CDR3 sequences, around two thirds seen once. The sample was lung tumor tissue. These TCRs come from a man in his sixties with small cell lung cancer.

On this clonotype itself: One end of the junction is discordant with germline, which a read error may explain. The chain carries TRBV20-1 and TRBJ1-2; no clear D gene. The CDR3 consists of 15 residues. Germline V gene sequence: CDR1 DFQATT, CDR2 SNEGSKA (reference sequence). The CDR3 is CSTRDKAGSHYGYTF. CDR3 coding DNA: TGCAGTACTAGAGATAAGGCGGGCAGTCACTATGGCTACACCTTC.

About this clonotype itself: The junction departs from the called germline gene at one end, perhaps through a read error. The chain employs TRBV11-2 and TRBJ2-1; unclear D gene. Germline assignment: CDR1 SGHAT and CDR2 FQNNGV. CDR3 size: 17 residues. CDR3 sequence: CANSLTPCIRSYNEQFF. CDR3 nucleotide sequence: TGTGCCAACAGCTTGACCCCATGCATACGTTCCTACAATGAGCAGTTCTTC. The complete variable domain, with remaining parts taken from reference TRBV11-2 and TRBJ2-1, reads EAGVAQSPRYKIIEKRQSVAFWCNPISGHATLYWYQQILGQGPKLLIQFQNNGVVDDSQLPKDRFSAERLKGVDSTLKIQPAKLEDSAVYLCANSLTPCIRSYNEQFFGPGTRLTVL.

There are many counts of this clonotype. The rearrangement uses TRBV5-6 and TRBJ2-1, with 10 bases identical to TRBD2. The length of the CDR3 is 15 residues. Unmatched junction bases numbered 4, after V lost 1 base and J lost 6 bases. CDR1 and CDR2 (germline): SGHDT, YYEEEE. CDR3 loop: CASSLSGRAANEQFF. The CDR3 DNA is TGTGCCAGCAGCTTGAGCGGGAGGGCCGCCAATGAGCAGTTCTTC.

This clonotype showed up just once. This chain links TRBV6-5 with TRBJ2-2; D may match TRBD1 or TRBD2 (5 bases each). Germline lookup yields CDR1 MNHEY and CDR2 SVGAGI. The CDR3 is made up of 15 amino acids. Trimming left V 6 bases short and J 2 bases short, with 13 bases between. CDR3 sequence (DNA): TGTGCCAGCAGCCCGATGGGGGTAAACACCGGGGAGCTGTTTTTT. It encodes CASSPMGVNTGELFF.

This clonotype was counted only a few times. The junction departs from the called germline gene at one end, perhaps through a read error. V gene TRBV7-2 combines with J gene TRBJ2-3; the D gene is possibly TRBD1 (6 bases). The V gene's germline CDR1 is SGHTA and CDR2 FQGNSA. The CDR3 runs to 13 residues. DNA of the CDR3: TGTGCCAGCCGCTTAAGGGGGACAGATACGCAGTATTTT. Its protein is CASRLRGTDTQYF.

Points on this clonotype: This may come from a read error, since a much larger clone is one base off. Here the CDR3 omits its conserved ending phenylalanine or tryptophan, so a read error is the likely source. The chain combines TRBV20-1 with TRBJ2-7; tentative D call: TRBD1 (5 bases). The CDR3 spans 15 residues. V lost 0 bases, J lost 2 bases, and 14 bases lay in between. CDR1 and CDR2 from the germline V gene are DFQATT and SNEGSKA (reference sequence). CDR3 loop: CSARDLSRTTYEQYL. CDR3 sequence (DNA): TGCAGTGCTAGAGATCTAAGTAGGACAACCTACGAGCAGTACCTC.